The clone carrying this T cell receptor (beta chain) occurred many times. Its antigen is unknown. CD8+CD57+ cell expansion had been shown by flow cytometry in patients chosen for sequencing. There was no therapy given to any patient before the blood sampling took place. Both TCR beta VDJ combination and CDR3 sequence profiling were carried out. Genomic DNA was the template for this profiling. TCRdb re-called the reads through MiXCR, storing one row per CDR3 protein. The sample has roughly 500,000 distinct CDR3 sequences; around 30% are singletons. The data derive from a study of CD8+CD57+ T cells in acquired aplastic anemia. Study as a whole: Sorted CD4+ and CD8+ cell DNA averaged around 3.5 ug.

The CDR3 sequence is 14 residues long. CDR1 and CDR2 from the germline V gene are SGHVS and FQNEAQ. V shed 5 bases and J 4 bases; nucleotides not matched to a gene: 6. General study points: Patients and controls were not found to differ significantly in CD8+ Simpson's diversity.

Sequences were obtained from sorted CD4+, CD8+, or CD8+CD57+ T cells (not recorded which) from PBMCs. The chain employs TRBV7-8 and TRBJ1-2; 8 bases are shared with TRBD1. The TCR was taken from a human donor with aplastic anemia. The CDR3 nucleotides are TGTGCCAGCAGCCACCGGACAGGGCGCTATGGCTACACCTTC. The encoded protein is CASSHRTGRYGYTF.